This T cell receptor beta chain is drawn from a study of T cell responses to AZD1222 COVID-19 vaccine. Overall study results and limits: Baseline seropositives among AZD1222 recipients totaled only 5 to 7.

Using immunoSEQ multiplex PCR, the repertoire was profiled, and TCRdb retains in-frame clones only, with some absent. The data hold fewer than 150,000 clones, with 89% observed a single time. This clone occurred a few times. Its antigen remains unknown. V dropped 4 bases and J dropped 0 bases, with 11 bases sitting between them. Germline lookup yields CDR1 SGHRS and CDR2 YFSETQ. The CDR3 length is 15 residues. This TCR was sampled from an adult in good health. Here the sequenced sample was peripheral blood, taken on day 0 of AZD1222 vaccination. The J gene is TRBJ2-1, the V gene TRBV5-1; D might be TRBD1 (6 bases). CDR3 in DNA: TGCGCCAGCAGCCCGGACAGCCGCTCCTACAATGAGCAGTTCTTC. It specifies CASSPDSRSYNEQFF.